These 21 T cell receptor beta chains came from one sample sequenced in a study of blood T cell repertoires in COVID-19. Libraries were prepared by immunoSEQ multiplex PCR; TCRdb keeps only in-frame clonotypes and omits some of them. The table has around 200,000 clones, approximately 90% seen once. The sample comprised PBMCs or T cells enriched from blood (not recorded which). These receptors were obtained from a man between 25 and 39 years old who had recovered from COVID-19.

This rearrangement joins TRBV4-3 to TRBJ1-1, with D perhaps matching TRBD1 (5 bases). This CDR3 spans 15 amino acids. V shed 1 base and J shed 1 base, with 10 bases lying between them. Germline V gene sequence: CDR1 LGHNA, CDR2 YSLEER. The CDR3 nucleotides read TGCGCCAGCAGCCAAGGTGGGGGGGGGAACACTGAAGCTTTCTTT. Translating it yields CASSQGGGGNTEAFF.

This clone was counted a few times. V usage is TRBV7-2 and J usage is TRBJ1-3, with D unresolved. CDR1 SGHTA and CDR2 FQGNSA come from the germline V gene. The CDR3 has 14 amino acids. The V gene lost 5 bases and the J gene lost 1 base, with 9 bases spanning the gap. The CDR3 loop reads CASSPRMSGNTIYF. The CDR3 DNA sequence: TGTGCCAGCAGCCCTAGAATGTCTGGAAACACCATATATTTT. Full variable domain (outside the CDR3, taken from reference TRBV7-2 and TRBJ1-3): GAGVSQSPSNKVTEKGKDVELRCDPISGHTALYWYRQSLGQGLEFLIYFQGNSAPDKSGLPSDRFSAERTGGSVSTLTIQRTQQEDSAVYLCASSPRMSGNTIYFGEGSWLTVV.

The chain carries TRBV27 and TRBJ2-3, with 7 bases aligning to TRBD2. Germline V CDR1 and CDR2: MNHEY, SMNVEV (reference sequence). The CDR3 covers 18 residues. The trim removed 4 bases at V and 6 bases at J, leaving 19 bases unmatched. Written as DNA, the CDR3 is TGTGCCAGCAGTTCCCCAACAGTTAGGCTAGCGGCCAGGGATACGCAGTATTTT. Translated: CASSSPTVRLAARDTQYF.

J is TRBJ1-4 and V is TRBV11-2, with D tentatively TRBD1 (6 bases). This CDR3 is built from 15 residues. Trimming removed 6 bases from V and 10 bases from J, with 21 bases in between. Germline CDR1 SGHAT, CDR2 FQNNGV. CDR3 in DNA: TGTGCCAGCAGAGGTCTTTCCACGAGGGGGGGAAAACTGTTTTTT. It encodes CASRGLSTRGGKLFF.

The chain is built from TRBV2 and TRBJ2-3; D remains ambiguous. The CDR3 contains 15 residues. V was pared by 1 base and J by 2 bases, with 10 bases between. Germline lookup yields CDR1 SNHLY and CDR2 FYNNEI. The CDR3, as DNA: TGTGCCAGCAGTGAAGGGTTAGAATACACAGATACGCAGTATTTT. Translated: CASSEGLEYTDTQYF.

CDR3 sequence reads: CASRSTSGSYNEQFF. CDR3 nucleotides: TGTGCCAGCAGGTCTACTAGCGGGAGCTACAATGAGCAGTTCTTC. The V gene is TRBV6-5, the J gene TRBJ2-1, with 11 bases aligning to TRBD2. Germline trimming cut 6 bases from V and 3 bases from J; bases unmatched to any gene: 4. This CDR3 spans 15 amino acids. Looked up from germline, CDR1 is MNHEY and CDR2 is SVGAGI.

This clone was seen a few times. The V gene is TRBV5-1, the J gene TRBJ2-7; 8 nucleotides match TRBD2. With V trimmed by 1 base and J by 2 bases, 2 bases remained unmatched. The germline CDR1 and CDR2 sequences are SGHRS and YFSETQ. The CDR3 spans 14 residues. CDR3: CASSLSGGTYEQYF. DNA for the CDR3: TGCGCCAGCAGCTTGAGCGGGGGAACCTACGAGCAGTACTTC.

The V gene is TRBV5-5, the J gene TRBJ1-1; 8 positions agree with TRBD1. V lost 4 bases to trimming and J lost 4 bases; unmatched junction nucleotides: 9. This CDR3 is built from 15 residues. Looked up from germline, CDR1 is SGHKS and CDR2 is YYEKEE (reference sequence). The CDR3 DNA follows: TGTGCCAGCAGCGGTTCCCCCGACAGGGGCACTGAAGCTTTCTTT. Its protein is CASSGSPDRGTEAFF.

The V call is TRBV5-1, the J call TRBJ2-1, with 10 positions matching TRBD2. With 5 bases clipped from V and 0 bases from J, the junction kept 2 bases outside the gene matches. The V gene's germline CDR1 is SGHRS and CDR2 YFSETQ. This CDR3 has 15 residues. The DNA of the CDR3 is TGCGCCAGCAGATTAGCGGGGGGCTCCTACAATGAGCAGTTCTTC. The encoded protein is CASRLAGGSYNEQFF.

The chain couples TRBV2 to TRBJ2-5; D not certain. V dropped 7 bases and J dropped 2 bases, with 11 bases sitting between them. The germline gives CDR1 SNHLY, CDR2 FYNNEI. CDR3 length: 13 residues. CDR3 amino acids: CASNPRTQETQYF. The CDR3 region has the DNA TGTGCCAGCAATCCCCGTACACAAGAGACCCAGTACTTC.

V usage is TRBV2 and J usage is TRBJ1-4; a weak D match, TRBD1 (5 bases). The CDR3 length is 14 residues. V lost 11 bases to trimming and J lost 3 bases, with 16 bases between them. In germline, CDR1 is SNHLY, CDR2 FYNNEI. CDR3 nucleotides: TGTGCCGTCCGTGATGGGGCCCCTAATGAAAAACTGTTTTTT. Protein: CAVRDGAPNEKLFF.

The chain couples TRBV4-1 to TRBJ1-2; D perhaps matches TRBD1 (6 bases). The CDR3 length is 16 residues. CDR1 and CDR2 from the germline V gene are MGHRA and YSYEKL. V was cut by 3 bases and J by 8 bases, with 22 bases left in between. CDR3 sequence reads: CASSQGGAGPSWGYTF. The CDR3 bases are TGCGCCAGCAGCCAGGGGGGGGCAGGGCCAAGCTGGGGCTACACCTTC.

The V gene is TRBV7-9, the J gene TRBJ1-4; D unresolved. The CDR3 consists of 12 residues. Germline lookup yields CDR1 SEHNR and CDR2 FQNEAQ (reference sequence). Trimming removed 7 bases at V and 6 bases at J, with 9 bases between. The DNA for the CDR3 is TGTGCCAGCAAGCTGCTGGATGAAAAACTGTTTTTT. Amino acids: CASKLLDEKLFF.

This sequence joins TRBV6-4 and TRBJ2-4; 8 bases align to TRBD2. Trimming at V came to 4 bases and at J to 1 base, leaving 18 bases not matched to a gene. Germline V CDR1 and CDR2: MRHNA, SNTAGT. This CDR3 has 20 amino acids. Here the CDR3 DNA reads TGTGCCAGCAGTGGCCTAGCGGGTTTGGAACCTCCTGGCGCCAAAAACATTCAGTACTTC. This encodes CASSGLAGLEPPGAKNIQYF.

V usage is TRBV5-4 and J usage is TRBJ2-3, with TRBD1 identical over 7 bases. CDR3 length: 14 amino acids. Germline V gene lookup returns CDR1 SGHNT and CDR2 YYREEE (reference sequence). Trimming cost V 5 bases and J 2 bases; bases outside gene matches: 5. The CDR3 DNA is TGTGCCAGCAGGTCGACAGGGTACACAGATACGCAGTATTTT. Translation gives CASRSTGYTDTQYF. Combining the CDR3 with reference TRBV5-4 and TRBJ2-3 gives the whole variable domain ETGVTQSPTHLIKTRGQQVTLRCSSQSGHNTVSWYQQALGQGPQFIFQYYREEENGRGNFPPRFSGLQFPNYSSELNVNALELDDSALYLCASRSTGYTDTQYFGPGTRLTVL.

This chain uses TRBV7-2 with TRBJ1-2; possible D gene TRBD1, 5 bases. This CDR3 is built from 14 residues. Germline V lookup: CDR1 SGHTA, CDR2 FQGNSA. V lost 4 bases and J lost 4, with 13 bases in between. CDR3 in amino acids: CASSSHLDSYGYTF. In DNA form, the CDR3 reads TGTGCCAGCAGCTCACACCTAGACAGCTATGGCTACACCTTC.

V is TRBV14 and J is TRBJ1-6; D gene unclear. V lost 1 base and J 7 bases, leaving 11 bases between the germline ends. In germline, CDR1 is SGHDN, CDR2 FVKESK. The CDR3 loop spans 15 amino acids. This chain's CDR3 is CASSQVYGRNSPLHF. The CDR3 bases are TGTGCCAGCAGCCAAGTATACGGCAGGAATTCACCCCTCCACTTT.

The CDR3 loop is CASSYGTSGKGDTQYF. In DNA, the CDR3 is TGTGCCAGCAGCTATGGGACTAGCGGGAAAGGAGATACGCAGTATTTT. The chain is built from TRBV7-9 and TRBJ2-3; TRBD2 matches 13 bases. The CDR3 contains 16 residues. CDR1 SEHNR and CDR2 FQNEAQ come from the germline V gene (reference sequence). J gave up 5 bases and V 4 bases, and 6 bases lay outside the gene matches.

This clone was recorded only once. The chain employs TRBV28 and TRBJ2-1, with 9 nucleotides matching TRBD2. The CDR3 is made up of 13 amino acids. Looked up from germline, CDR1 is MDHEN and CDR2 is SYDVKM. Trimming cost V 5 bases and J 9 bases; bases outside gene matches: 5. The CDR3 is CASSAGGPGEQFF. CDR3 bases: TGTGCCAGCAGTGCGGGAGGGCCGGGTGAGCAGTTCTTC.

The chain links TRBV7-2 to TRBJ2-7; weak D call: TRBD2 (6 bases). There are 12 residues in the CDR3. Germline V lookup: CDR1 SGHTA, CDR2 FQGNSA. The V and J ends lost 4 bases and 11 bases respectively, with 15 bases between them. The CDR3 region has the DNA TGTGCCAGCAGCTCTTATAGCGGAAAGGAGTACTTC. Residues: CASSSYSGKEYF.

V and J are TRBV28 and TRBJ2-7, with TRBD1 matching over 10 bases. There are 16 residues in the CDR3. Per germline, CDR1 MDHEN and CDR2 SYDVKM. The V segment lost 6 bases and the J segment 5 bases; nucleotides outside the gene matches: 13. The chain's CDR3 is CASRHNPGQGTDEQYF. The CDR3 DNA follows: TGTGCCAGCAGACACAATCCGGGACAGGGGACCGACGAGCAGTACTTC.